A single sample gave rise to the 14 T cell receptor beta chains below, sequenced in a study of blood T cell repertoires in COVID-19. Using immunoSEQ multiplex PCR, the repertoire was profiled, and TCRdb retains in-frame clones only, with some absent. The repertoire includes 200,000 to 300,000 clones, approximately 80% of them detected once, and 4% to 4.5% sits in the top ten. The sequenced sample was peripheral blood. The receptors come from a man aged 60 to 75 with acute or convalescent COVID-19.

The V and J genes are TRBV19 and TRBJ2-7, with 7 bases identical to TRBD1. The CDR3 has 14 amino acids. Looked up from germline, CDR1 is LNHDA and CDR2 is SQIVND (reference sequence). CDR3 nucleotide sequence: TGTGCTTCACAACCGACAGGGACCTCCTACGAGCAGTACTTC. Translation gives CASQPTGTSYEQYF.

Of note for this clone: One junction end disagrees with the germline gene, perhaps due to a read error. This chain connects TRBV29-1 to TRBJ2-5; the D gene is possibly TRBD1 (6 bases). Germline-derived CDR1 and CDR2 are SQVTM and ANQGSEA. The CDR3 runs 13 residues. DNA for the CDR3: TGCAGCGCTGAACCCCGCAGGGGAGAGACCCAGTACTTC. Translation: CSAEPRRGETQYF.

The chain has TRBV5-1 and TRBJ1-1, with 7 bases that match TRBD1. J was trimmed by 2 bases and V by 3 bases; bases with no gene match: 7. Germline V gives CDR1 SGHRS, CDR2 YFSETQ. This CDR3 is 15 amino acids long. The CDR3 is CASSWLGTENTEAFF. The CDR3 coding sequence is TGCGCCAGCAGCTGGCTAGGGACAGAAAACACTGAAGCTTTCTTT.

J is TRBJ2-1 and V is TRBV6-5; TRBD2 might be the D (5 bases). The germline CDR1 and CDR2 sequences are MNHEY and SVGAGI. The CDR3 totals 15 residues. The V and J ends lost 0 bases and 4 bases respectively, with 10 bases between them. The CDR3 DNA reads TGTGCCAGCAGTTACTCCGGGATTTCTTACAATGAGCAGTTCTTC. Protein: CASSYSGISYNEQFF.

The CDR3: CASSTSGESSYEQYF. The DNA for the CDR3 is TGTGCCAGCAGCACTAGCGGCGAAAGCTCCTACGAGCAGTACTTC. The J gene is TRBJ2-7, the V gene TRBV9; TRBD2 matches 8 bases. The CDR3 is 15 residues long. J gave up 0 bases and V 4 bases, and 6 bases lay outside the gene matches. Germline assignment: CDR1 SGDLS and CDR2 YYNGEE.

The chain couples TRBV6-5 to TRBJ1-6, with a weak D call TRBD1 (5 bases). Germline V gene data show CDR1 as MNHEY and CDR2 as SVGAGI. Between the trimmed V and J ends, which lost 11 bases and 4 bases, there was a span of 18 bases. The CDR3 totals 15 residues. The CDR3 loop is CAGGSGDAYNSPLHF. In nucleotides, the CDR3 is TGTGCCGGAGGGTCGGGGGACGCGTATAATTCACCCCTCCACTTT.

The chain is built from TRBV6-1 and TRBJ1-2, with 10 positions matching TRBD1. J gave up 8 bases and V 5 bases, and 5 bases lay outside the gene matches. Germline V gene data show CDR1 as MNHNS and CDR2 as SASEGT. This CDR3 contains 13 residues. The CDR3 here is CASSSGQGRGYTF. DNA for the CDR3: TGTGCCAGCAGTTCGGGACAGGGGAGGGGCTACACCTTC.

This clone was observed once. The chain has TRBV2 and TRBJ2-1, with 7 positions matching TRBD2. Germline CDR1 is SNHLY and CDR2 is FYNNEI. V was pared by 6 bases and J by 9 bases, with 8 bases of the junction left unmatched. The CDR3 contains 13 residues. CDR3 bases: TGTGCCAGCAGGGAGGGAGGGGTTGGTGAGCAGTTCTTC. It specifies CASREGGVGEQFF.

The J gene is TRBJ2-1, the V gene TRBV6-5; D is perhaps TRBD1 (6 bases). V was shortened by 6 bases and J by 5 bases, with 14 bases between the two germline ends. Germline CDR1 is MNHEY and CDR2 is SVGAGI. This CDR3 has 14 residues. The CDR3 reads CASRSSTGNNEQFF. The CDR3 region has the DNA TGTGCCAGCAGATCGTCAACAGGGAACAATGAGCAGTTCTTC.

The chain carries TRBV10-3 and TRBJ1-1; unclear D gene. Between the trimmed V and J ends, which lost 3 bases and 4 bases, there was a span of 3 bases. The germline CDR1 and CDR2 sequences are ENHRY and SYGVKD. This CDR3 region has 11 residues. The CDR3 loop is CAISDITEAFF. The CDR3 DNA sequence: TGTGCCATCAGTGACATCACTGAAGCTTTCTTT.

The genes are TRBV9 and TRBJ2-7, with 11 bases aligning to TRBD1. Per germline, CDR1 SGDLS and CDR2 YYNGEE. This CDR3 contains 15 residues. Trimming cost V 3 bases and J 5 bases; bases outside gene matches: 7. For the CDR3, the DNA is TGTGCCAGCAGCGCCCGGGACAGGGGGTGGGACGAGCAGTACTTC. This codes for CASSARDRGWDEQYF.

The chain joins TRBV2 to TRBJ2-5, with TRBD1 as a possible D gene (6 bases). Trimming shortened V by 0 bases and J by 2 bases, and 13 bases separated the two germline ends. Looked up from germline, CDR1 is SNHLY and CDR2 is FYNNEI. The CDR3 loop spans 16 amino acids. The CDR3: CASSEALRGVQETQYF. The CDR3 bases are TGTGCCAGCAGTGAAGCCCTCAGGGGAGTTCAAGAGACCCAGTACTTC.

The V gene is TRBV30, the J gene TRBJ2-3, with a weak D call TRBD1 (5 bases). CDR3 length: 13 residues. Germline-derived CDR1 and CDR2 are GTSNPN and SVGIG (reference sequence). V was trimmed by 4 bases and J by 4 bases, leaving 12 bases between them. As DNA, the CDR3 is TGTGCCTGGATCCTTAAAGGGGCAGATACGCAGTATTTT. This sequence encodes CAWILKGADTQYF.

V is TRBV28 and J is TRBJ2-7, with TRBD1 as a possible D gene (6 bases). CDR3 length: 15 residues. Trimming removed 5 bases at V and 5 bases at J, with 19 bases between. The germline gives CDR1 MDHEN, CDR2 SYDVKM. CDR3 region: CASSPDSALGDEQYF. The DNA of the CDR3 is TGTGCCAGCAGTCCGGACAGTGCCCTAGGGGACGAGCAGTACTTC. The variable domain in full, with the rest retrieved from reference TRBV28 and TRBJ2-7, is DVKVTQSSRYLVKRTGEKVFLECVQDMDHENMFWYRQDPGLGLRLIYFSYDVKMKEKGDIPEGYSVSREKKERFSLILESASTNQTSMYLCASSPDSALGDEQYFGPGTRLTVT.